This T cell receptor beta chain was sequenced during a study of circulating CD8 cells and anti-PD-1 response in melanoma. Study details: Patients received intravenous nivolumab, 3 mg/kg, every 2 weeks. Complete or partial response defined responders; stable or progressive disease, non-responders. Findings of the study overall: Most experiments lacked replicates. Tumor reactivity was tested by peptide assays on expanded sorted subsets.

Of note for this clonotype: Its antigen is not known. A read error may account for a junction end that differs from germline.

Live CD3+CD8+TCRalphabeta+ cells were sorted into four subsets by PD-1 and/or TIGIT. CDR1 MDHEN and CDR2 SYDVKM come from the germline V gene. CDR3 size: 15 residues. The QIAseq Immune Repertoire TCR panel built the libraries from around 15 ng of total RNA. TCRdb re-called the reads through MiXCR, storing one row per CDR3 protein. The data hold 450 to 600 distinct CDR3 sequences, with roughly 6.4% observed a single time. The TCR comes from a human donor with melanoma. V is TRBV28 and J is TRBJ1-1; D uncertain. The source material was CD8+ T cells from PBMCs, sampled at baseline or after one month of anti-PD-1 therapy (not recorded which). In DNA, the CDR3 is TGTGCCAGCAGTTCGCCTGGGGTCTTGAACACTGAAACTTTCTTT. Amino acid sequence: CASSSPGVLNTETFF.